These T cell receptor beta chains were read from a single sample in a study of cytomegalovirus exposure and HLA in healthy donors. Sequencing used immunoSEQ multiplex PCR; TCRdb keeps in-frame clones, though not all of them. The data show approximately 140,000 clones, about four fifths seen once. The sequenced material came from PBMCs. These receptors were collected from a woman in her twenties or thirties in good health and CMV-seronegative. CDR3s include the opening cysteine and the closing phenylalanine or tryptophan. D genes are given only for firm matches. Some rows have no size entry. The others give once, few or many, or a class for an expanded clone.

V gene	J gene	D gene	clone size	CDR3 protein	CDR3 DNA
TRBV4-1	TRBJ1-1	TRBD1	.	CASSPRDRLAEAFF	TGCGCCAGCAGCCCCCGGGACAGGTTGGCTGAAGCTTTCTTT
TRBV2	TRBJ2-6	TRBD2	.	CASSEFIPSGFTSSGANVLTF	TGTGCCAGCAGTGAATTCATCCCTAGCGGGTTTACCAGCTCTGGGGCCAACGTCCTGACTTTC
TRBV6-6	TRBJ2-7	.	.	CASSLRTGVYYEQYF	TGTGCCAGCAGTCTACGGACGGGAGTCTACTACGAGCAGTACTTC
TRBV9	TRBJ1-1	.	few	CASSVAGANTEAFF	TGTGCCAGCAGCGTAGCTGGGGCCAACACTGAAGCTTTCTTT
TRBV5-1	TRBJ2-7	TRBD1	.	CASTPRQGYAYEQYF	TGCGCCAGCACCCCCCGACAGGGGTACGCCTACGAGCAGTACTTC
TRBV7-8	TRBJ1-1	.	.	CASSKGHLNTEAFF	TGTGCCAGCAGCAAGGGACATTTGAACACTGAAGCTTTCTTT
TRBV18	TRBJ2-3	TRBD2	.	CASPPQGGGVPDTQYF	TGTGCCAGCCCTCCCCAAGGCGGGGGGGTGCCAGATACGCAGTATTTT
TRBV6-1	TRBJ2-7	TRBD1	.	CASNDRGSSYEQYF	TGTGCCAGCAACGACAGGGGGAGCTCCTACGAGCAGTACTTC
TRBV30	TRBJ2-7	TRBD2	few	CAWSVPRPLAGEEQYF	TGTGCCTGGAGCGTTCCCCGCCCACTAGCGGGCGAGGAGCAGTACTTC
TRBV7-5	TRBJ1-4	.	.	CARSLARGVRTGATNEKLFF	TGTGCCAGAAGCTTAGCAAGGGGAGTAAGAACAGGGGCAACTAATGAAAAACTGTTTTTT
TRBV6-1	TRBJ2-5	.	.	CASSSTGYQETQYF	TGTGCCAGCAGTTCTACAGGGTACCAAGAGACCCAGTACTTC
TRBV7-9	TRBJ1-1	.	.	CASSLAGNTEAFF	TGTGCCAGCAGCTTAGCCGGGAACACTGAAGCTTTCTTT
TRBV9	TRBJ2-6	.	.	CASSVDSFSVLTF	TGTGCCAGCAGCGTAGATAGCTTCAGCGTCCTGACTTTC
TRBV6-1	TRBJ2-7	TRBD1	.	CASSGRTGREQYF	TGTGCCAGCAGTGGGCGGACAGGACGGGAGCAGTACTTC
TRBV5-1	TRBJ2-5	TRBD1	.	CASSRDRGETQYF	TGCGCCAGCAGTCGGGACAGGGGTGAGACCCAGTACTTC
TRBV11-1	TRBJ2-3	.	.	CASLGFSDTQYF	TGTGCCAGCCTAGGATTCTCAGATACGCAGTATTTT
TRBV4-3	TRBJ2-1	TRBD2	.	CASSQDRAGGRNEQFF	TGCGCCAGCAGCCAAGATCGCGCGGGGGGGCGTAATGAGCAGTTCTTC
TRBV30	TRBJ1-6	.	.	CAWSRAGASDYNSPLHF	TGTGCCTGGAGTCGGGCAGGGGCGTCGGACTATAATTCACCCCTCCACTTT
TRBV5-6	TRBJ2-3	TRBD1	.	CASSSRDRRAWPQYF	TGTGCCAGCAGCTCCCGGGACAGGCGAGCTTGGCCGCAGTATTTT
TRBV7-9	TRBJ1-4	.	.	CASSPRGYFLTGNEKLFF	TGTGCCAGCAGCCCCCGGGGTTATTTCCTGACAGGCAATGAAAAACTGTTTTTT
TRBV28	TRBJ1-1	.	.	CASSPGGGTEAFF	TGTGCCAGCAGCCCTGGGGGGGGGACTGAAGCTTTCTTT
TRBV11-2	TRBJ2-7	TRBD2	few	CASSGRTSGGSHEQYF	TGTGCCAGCAGCGGACGGACTAGCGGGGGTAGCCACGAGCAGTACTTC
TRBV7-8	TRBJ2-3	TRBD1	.	CASSLDRVEDTQYF	TGTGCCAGCAGCCTGGACAGGGTAGAAGATACGCAGTATTTT
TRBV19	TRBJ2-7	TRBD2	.	CASSHSSGNSYEQYF	TGTGCCAGCAGCCACTCTAGCGGGAATTCCTACGAGCAGTACTTC
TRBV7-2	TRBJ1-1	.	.	CASSLKQGSTEAFF	TGTGCCAGCAGCCTTAAGCAGGGGAGCACTGAAGCTTTCTTT
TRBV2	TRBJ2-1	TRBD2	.	CASSGTSGTEQFF	TGTGCCAGCAGTGGGACTAGCGGAACCGAGCAGTTCTTC
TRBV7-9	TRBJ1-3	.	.	CASSLQGYSGNTIYF	TGTGCCAGCAGCTTACAGGGGTACTCTGGAAACACCATATATTTT
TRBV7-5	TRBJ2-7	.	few	CARSRFYPRAGGTYEQYF	TGTGCCAGAAGTCGGTTTTACCCCAGGGCGGGGGGGACCTACGAGCAGTACTTC
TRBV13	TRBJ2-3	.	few	CASSLVVVGDTQYF	TGTGCCAGCAGCTTGGTTGTGGTCGGAGATACGCAGTATTTT
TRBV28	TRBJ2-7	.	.	CASDLDGSQYF	TGTGCCAGCGATCTAGACGGGTCGCAGTACTTC
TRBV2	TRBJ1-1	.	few	CASTEVRGNTEAFF	TGTGCCAGCACCGAGGTTCGTGGGAACACTGAAGCTTTCTTT
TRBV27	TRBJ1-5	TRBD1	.	CASGPLDWTGGGQPQHF	TGTGCCAGCGGCCCGTTGGACTGGACAGGGGGAGGCCAGCCCCAGCATTTT